Listed here are 22 T cell receptor beta chains from one sample, sequenced in a study of PD-1 blockade in classical Hodgkin lymphoma. Using immunoSEQ multiplex PCR, the repertoire was profiled, and TCRdb retains in-frame clones only, with some absent. The profile covers tens of thousands of clones, with roughly 80% appearing a single time and 3% to 4% taken by the ten largest. Time point noted: cycle 4 day 1 (C4D1), after five to seven weeks of nivolumab. Autologous stem cell transplantation was followed by relapse in every patient, and brentuximab vedotin exposure varied. Isolation of CD4+ T cells from thawed PBMCs was performed by magnetic negative selection. Sequencing was performed on CD4+ T cells from blood, taken before the fourth cycle of nivolumab. The receptors shown here come from a human donor with classical Hodgkin lymphoma.

The chain links TRBV6-5 to TRBJ2-3, with D perhaps assigned TRBD1 or TRBD2 (6 bases each). The CDR3 runs 16 residues. The germline V gene encodes CDR1 MNHEY and CDR2 SVGAGI. Trimming pared 2 bases from V and 4 bases from J, leaving 16 bases between. Here the CDR3 reads CASSYGWGASADTQYF. In DNA, the CDR3 is TGTGCCAGCAGTTACGGGTGGGGGGCAAGCGCAGATACGCAGTATTTT.

The V call is TRBV5-1, the J call TRBJ2-7; TRBD2 matches at 7 bases. The CDR3 is 16 residues long. CDR1 SGHRS and CDR2 YFSETQ come from the germline V gene. Trimming removed 4 bases from V and 0 bases from J; junction bases left unmatched: 10. As DNA, the CDR3 is TGCGCCAGCAGCACCGGTCTGGGGGGGAGCTCCTACGAGCAGTACTTC. This sequence encodes CASSTGLGGSSYEQYF.

The chain recombines TRBV18 with TRBJ1-1; TRBD1 is a possible D gene (6 bases). Germline CDR1 KGHSH, CDR2 LQKENI. There are 15 residues in the CDR3. Trimming took 3 bases from V and 0 from J, leaving 11 bases between them. The CDR3 sequence is CASSPGQTMNTEAFF. The DNA for the CDR3 is TGTGCCAGCTCACCTGGACAGACGATGAACACTGAAGCTTTCTTT.

The V and J genes are TRBV6-6 and TRBJ2-3; D is uncertain. The V gene lost 1 base and the J gene lost 2 bases, with 7 bases spanning the gap. Germline loops: CDR1 MNHNY, CDR2 SVGAGI (reference sequence). There are 14 residues in the CDR3. This CDR3 reads CASSYYSPTDTQYF. CDR3 DNA: TGTGCCAGCAGTTACTACAGCCCCACAGATACGCAGTATTTT.

The genes are TRBV5-6 and TRBJ2-1, with unresolved D. There are 16 residues in the CDR3. Trimming removed 1 base at V and 5 bases at J, with 16 bases between. In germline, CDR1 is SGHDT, CDR2 YYEEEE. The CDR3 DNA reads as TGTGCCAGCAGCTTGATCGGCTTTACCTTAGACAATGAGCAGTTCTTC. Encoded protein: CASSLIGFTLDNEQFF. Supplemented by reference TRBV5-6 and TRBJ2-1, the full variable domain reads DAGVTQSPTHLIKTRGQQVTLRCSPKSGHDTVSWYQQALGQGPQFIFQYYEEEERQRGNFPDRFSGHQFPNYSSELNVNALLLGDSALYLCASSLIGFTLDNEQFFGPGTRLTVL.

The rearrangement joins TRBV5-1 to TRBJ1-3; D uncertain. CDR1 and CDR2 (germline): SGHRS, YFSETQ. V was pared by 0 bases and J by 0 bases, with 4 bases between. The CDR3 has 14 amino acids. In DNA form, the CDR3 reads TGCGCCAGCAGCTTGGGCGCCTCTGGAAACACCATATATTTT. Translating it yields CASSLGASGNTIYF.

The chain has TRBV10-3 and TRBJ2-7, with D possibly matching TRBD1 (5 bases). There are 14 residues in the CDR3. Germline CDR1 and CDR2: ENHRY and SYGVKD. V lost 3 bases, J lost 0 bases, and 9 bases lay in between. This CDR3 reads CAISEGVLSYEQYF. The CDR3 nucleotides read TGTGCCATCAGTGAAGGGGTTCTCTCCTACGAGCAGTACTTC.

V is TRBV6-6 and J is TRBJ2-3; TRBD2 matches 10 bases. Per the germline V gene, CDR1 is MNHNY and CDR2 is SVGAGI (reference sequence). There are 16 residues in the CDR3. The V gene end was trimmed by 8 bases and the J gene end by 1 base; junction bases not matched to a gene: 9. The CDR3 DNA sequence: TGTGCCAGCGTTACACCAGGACTAGCGGGCACAGATACGCAGTATTTT. Translation: CASVTPGLAGTDTQYF.

The chain employs TRBV10-3 and TRBJ1-2; D is perhaps TRBD1 (5 bases). The germline gives CDR1 ENHRY, CDR2 SYGVKD. V gave up 10 bases and J gave up 0 bases, with 18 bases separating them. The CDR3 spans 15 residues. The CDR3 region is CATWGGTSANYGYTF. DNA of the CDR3: TGTGCCACCTGGGGTGGGACGTCAGCTAACTATGGCTACACCTTC.

The gene calls are TRBV6-4 and TRBJ1-4; D is unresolved. The CDR3 covers 18 residues. The ends were cut back, 1 base at V and 0 bases at J, with 15 bases in the middle. Germline CDR1 is MRHNA and CDR2 is SNTAGT. The CDR3 DNA sequence: TGTGCCAGCAGTGACTATGGCTGGGAAGCGGCAACTAATGAAAAACTGTTTTTT. Its translation: CASSDYGWEAATNEKLFF.

The chain employs TRBV7-2 and TRBJ1-1; a possible D gene is TRBD1 (5 bases). Germline V gene lookup returns CDR1 SGHTA and CDR2 FQGNSA. Between the trimmed V and J ends, which lost 5 bases and 4 bases, there was a span of 11 bases. This CDR3 has 13 amino acids. The CDR3: CASSPGGGTEAFF. The CDR3, as DNA: TGTGCCAGCAGCCCGGGGGGGGGCACTGAAGCTTTCTTT. Combining the CDR3 with reference TRBV7-2 and TRBJ1-1 gives the whole variable domain GAGVSQSPSNKVTEKGKDVELRCDPISGHTALYWYRQSLGQGLEFLIYFQGNSAPDKSGLPSDRFSAERTGGSVSTLTIQRTQQEDSAVYLCASSPGGGTEAFFGQGTRLTVV.

The V call is TRBV18, the J call TRBJ2-2; tentatively, D is TRBD1 (6 bases). The CDR3 covers 15 residues. Germline V gene data show CDR1 as KGHSH and CDR2 as LQKENI. The V end was cut by 2 bases, the J end by 0 bases, with 7 bases between. This CDR3 is CASSPGGANTGELFF. DNA of the CDR3: TGTGCCAGCTCACCAGGGGGCGCGAACACCGGGGAGCTGTTTTTT.

The genes are TRBV5-1 and TRBJ1-2; D possibly corresponds to TRBD1 (5 bases). Germline assignment: CDR1 SGHRS and CDR2 YFSETQ. CDR3 size: 13 residues. Trimming removed 3 bases from V and 6 bases from J, with 12 bases in between. The CDR3 sequence is CASSSQGTHGYTF. DNA for the CDR3: TGCGCCAGCAGCTCTCAGGGAACCCATGGCTACACCTTC.

The CDR3 region is CASSSALSTDTQYF. In DNA form, the CDR3 reads TGTGCCAGCAGCTCAGCACTATCCACAGATACGCAGTATTTT. The chain employs TRBV7-2 and TRBJ2-3; D gene ambiguous. CDR1 and CDR2 (germline): SGHTA, FQGNSA. The CDR3 has 14 residues. The V end lost 4 bases, the J end lost 2 bases, and 10 bases lay between the germline ends.

The V call is TRBV2, the J call TRBJ1-2; 11 nucleotides align to TRBD1. This CDR3 spans 14 amino acids. Germline lookup yields CDR1 SNHLY and CDR2 FYNNEI. V trimming: 3 bases; J trimming: 9 bases; junction bases outside the gene matches: 6. The CDR3 reads CASSDKGTGGRYTF. CDR3 in DNA: TGTGCCAGCAGTGATAAGGGGACAGGGGGTCGCTACACCTTC. The full variable domain, with the rest looked up from reference TRBV2 and TRBJ1-2, is EPEVTQTPSHQVTQMGQEVILRCVPISNHLYFYWYRQILGQKVEFLVSFYNNEISEKSEIFDDQFSVERPDGSNFTLKIRSTKLEDSAMYFCASSDKGTGGRYTFGSGTRLTVV.

The chain combines TRBV7-9 with TRBJ1-6; D possibly corresponds to TRBD1 (5 bases). V lost 0 bases and J 9 bases, leaving 12 bases between the germline ends. This CDR3 spans 15 amino acids. Germline V lookup: CDR1 SEHNR, CDR2 FQNEAQ (reference sequence). The CDR3 sequence: CASSLAEQETSPLHF. The CDR3 nucleotides read TGTGCCAGCAGCTTAGCTGAACAGGAAACTTCACCCCTCCACTTT.

CDR3 in amino acids: CASSVAEVNSPLHF. The CDR3 DNA reads TGTGCCAGCAGTGTGGCAGAGGTCAATTCACCCCTCCACTTT. The genes are TRBV2 and TRBJ1-6; D is ambiguous. This CDR3 has 14 residues. The V end lost 4 bases, the J end lost 7 bases, and 11 bases lay between the germline ends. The germline gives CDR1 SNHLY, CDR2 FYNNEI.

The CDR3 nucleotides are TGTGCCAGCAGCGTGATGGAGGGGATCACTGAAGCTTTCTTT. The encoded protein is CASSVMEGITEAFF. The chain carries TRBV7-9 and TRBJ1-1; a weak D match, TRBD1 (5 bases). This CDR3 contains 14 residues. Germline V gene sequence: CDR1 SEHNR, CDR2 FQNEAQ (reference sequence). The V gene lost 5 bases and the J gene lost 4 bases, with 14 bases spanning the gap.

J is TRBJ2-1 and V is TRBV7-8; 10 nucleotides agree with TRBD2. The CDR3 is 15 amino acids. V gave up 6 bases and J gave up 9 bases; unmatched junction bases: 11. Germline V CDR1 and CDR2: SGHVS, FQNEAQ. For the CDR3, the DNA is TGTGCCAGCAGTCGAAGCGGGGGGGGCCGAGTTGAGCAGTTCTTC. Translation: CASSRSGGGRVEQFF.

This clone was counted only a few times. The chain recombines TRBV10-3 with TRBJ1-1; 9 bases match TRBD1. Unmatched junction bases numbered 11, after V lost 8 bases and J lost 10 bases. The CDR3 covers 13 residues. CDR1 and CDR2 from the germline V gene are ENHRY and SYGVKD. The CDR3 here is CAIFPGQGRIAFF. CDR3 DNA: TGTGCCATCTTCCCGGGACAGGGAAGGATAGCTTTCTTT.

The chain carries TRBV18 and TRBJ2-1; 10 positions agree with TRBD2. The CDR3 runs 16 residues. Germline trimming cut 3 bases from V and 8 bases from J; bases unmatched to any gene: 10. CDR1 is KGHSH and CDR2 is LQKENI in the germline V gene. The CDR3 DNA follows: TGTGCCAGCTCACCCCGAGATGCTAGCGGGGGAGATGAGCAGTTCTTC. This sequence encodes CASSPRDASGGDEQFF.

The chain employs TRBV6-5 and TRBJ2-7; 10 bases are shared with TRBD1. Germline CDR1 is MNHEY and CDR2 is SVGAGI. CDR3 length: 15 residues. Losses at the gene ends were 2 bases for V and 5 bases for J; bases not matched to a gene: 6. The CDR3 nucleotides are TGTGCCAGCAGTTACAACGGACAGGGGGGCCACGAGCAGTACTTC. Translating it yields CASSYNGQGGHEQYF.